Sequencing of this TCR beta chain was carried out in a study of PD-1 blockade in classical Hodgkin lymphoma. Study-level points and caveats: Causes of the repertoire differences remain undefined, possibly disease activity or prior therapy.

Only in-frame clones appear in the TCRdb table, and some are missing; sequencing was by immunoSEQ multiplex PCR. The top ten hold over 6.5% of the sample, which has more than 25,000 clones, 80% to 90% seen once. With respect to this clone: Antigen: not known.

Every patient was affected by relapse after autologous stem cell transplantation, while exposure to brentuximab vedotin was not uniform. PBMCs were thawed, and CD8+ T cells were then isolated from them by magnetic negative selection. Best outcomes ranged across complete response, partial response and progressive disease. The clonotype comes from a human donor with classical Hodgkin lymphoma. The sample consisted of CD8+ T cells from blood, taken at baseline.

The chain's CDR3 is CASSHSGTENTGELFF. The CDR3 DNA reads TGCGCCAGCAGCCATTCCGGGACGGAGAACACCGGGGAGCTGTTTTTT. The chain links TRBV4-1 to TRBJ2-2; D possibly uses TRBD1 or TRBD2 (5 bases each). Trimming removed 3 bases from V and 1 base from J, with 12 bases in between. The length of the CDR3 is 16 residues. CDR1 MGHRA and CDR2 YSYEKL come from the germline V gene.